This T cell receptor (beta chain) derives from a study of OX40 agonist ivuxolimab in advanced cancers. Using immunoSEQ multiplex PCR, the repertoire was profiled, and TCRdb retains in-frame clones only, with some absent. The sample consists of roughly 49,000 clones, roughly 80% of them appearing once. The CDR3 has 13 amino acids. Trimming pared 6 bases from V and 3 bases from J, leaving 11 bases between. Germline CDR1 and CDR2: KGHSH and LQKENI. The chain combines TRBV18 with TRBJ1-1, with TRBD1 as a possible D gene (6 bases). The sample consisted of CD4+ or CD8+ T cells sorted from blood, taken in a trial of the OX40 agonist ivuxolimab. The clonotype originates from an adult with an advanced solid tumor such as melanoma, head and neck, liver or kidney cancer. The CDR3 coding sequence is TGTGCCAGCTCTGTCCAGGGGTACACTGAAGCTTTCTTT. It specifies CASSVQGYTEAFF.